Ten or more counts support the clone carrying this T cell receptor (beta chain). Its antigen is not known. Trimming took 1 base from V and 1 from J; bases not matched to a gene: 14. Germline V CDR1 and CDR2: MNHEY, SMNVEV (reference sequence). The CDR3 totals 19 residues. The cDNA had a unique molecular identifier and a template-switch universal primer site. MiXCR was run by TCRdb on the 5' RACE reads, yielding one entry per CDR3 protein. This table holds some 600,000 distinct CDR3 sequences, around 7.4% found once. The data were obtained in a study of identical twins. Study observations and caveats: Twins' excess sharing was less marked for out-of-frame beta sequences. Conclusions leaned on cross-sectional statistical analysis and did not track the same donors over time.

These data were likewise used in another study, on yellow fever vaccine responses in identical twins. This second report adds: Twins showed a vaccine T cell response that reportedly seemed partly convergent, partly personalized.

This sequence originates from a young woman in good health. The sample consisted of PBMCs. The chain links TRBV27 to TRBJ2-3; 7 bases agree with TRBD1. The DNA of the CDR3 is TGTGCCAGCAGTTTATTAAGTCGGGACAGAGAGCACCGCACAGATACGCAGTATTTT. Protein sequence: CASSLLSRDREHRTDTQYF.